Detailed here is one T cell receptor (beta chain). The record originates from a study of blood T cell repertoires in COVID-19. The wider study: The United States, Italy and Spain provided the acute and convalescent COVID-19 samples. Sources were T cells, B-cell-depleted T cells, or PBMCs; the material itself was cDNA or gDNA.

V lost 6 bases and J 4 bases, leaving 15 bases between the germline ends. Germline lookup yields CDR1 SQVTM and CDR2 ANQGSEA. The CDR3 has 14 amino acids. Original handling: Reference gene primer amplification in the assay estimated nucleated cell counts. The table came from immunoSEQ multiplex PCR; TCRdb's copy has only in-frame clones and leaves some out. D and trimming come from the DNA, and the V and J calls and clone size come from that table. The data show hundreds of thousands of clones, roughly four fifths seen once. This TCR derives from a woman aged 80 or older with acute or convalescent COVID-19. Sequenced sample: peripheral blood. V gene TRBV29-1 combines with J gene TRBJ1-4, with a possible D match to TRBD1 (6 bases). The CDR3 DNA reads TGCAGCGTGACCCTACAGGGAGTTAATGAAAAACTGTTTTTT. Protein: CSVTLQGVNEKLFF.